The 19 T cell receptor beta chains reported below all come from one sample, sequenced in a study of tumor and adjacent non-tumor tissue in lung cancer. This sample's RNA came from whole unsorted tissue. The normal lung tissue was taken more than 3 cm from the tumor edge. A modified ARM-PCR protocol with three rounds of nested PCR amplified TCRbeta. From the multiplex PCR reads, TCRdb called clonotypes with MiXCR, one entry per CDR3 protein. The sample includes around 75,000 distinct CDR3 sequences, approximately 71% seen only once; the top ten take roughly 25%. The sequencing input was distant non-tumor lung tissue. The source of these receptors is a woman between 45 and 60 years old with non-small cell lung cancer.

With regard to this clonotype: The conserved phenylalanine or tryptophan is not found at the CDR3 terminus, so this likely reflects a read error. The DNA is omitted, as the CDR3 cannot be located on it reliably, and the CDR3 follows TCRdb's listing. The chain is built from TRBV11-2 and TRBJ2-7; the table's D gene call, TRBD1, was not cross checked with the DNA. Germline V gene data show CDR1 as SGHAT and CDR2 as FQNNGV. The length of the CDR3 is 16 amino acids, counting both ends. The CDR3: CASSLNIAQGTCEQCI.

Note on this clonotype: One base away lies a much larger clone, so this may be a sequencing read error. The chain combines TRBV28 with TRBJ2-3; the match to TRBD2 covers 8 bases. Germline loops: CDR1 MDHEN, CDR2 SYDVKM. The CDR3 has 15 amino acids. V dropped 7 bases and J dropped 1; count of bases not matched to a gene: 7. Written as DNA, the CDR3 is TGTGCCAGCATAACGGGAGGGTCTCGCACAGATACGCAGTATTTT. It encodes CASITGGSRTDTQYF.

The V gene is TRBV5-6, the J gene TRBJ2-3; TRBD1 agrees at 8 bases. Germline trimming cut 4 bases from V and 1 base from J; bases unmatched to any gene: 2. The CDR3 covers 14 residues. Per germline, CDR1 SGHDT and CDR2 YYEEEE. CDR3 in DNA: TGTGCCAGCAGCCAGGGACAGGGCACAGATACGCAGTATTTT. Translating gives CASSQGQGTDTQYF. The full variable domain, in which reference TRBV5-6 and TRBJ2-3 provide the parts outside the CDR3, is DAGVTQSPTHLIKTRGQQVTLRCSPKSGHDTVSWYQQALGQGPQFIFQYYEEEERQRGNFPDRFSGHQFPNYSSELNVNALLLGDSALYLCASSQGQGTDTQYFGPGTRLTVL.

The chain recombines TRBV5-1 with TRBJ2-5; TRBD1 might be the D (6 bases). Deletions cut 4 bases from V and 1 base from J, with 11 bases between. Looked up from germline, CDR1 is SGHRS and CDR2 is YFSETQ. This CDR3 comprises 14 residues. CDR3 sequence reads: CASSAGQPQETQYF. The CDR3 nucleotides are TGCGCCAGCAGCGCTGGACAGCCCCAAGAGACCCAGTACTTC.

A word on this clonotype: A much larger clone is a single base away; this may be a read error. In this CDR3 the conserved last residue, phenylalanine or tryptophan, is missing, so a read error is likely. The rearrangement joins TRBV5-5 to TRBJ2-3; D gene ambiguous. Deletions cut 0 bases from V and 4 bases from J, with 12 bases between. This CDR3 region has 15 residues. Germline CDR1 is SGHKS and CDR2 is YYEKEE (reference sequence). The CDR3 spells CASSLDQQAADTQYL. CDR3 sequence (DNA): TGTGCCAGCAGCTTGGACCAGCAGGCAGCAGATACGCAGTATCTT.

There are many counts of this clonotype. In nucleotides, the CDR3 is TGTGCCAGCAGTGGAGGGACAGGGGGTATAGGGGAGCAGTTCTTC. This sequence encodes CASSGGTGGIGEQFF. J is TRBJ2-1 and V is TRBV6-1, with 11 bases fitting TRBD1. Germline V lookup: CDR1 MNHNS, CDR2 SASEGT. V lost 4 bases and J lost 10; bases outside the gene matches: 9. The CDR3 is 15 amino acids.

The CDR3 spells CAIRVGVKETQYF. CDR3 DNA sequence: TGTGCCATCAGAGTCGGAGTTAAAGAGACCCAGTACTTC. The chain has TRBV11-2 and TRBJ2-5; no reliable D call. Germline assignment: CDR1 SGHAT and CDR2 FQNNGV. The germline V and J ends were trimmed by 10 bases and 3 bases, with 15 bases remaining between them. The CDR3 spans 13 residues.

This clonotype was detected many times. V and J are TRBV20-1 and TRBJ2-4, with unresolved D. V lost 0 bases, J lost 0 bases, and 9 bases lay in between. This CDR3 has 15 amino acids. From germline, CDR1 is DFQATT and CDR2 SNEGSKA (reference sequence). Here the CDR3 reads CSARDTRLAKNIQYF. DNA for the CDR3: TGCAGTGCTAGAGATACCAGGCTAGCCAAAAACATTCAGTACTTC.

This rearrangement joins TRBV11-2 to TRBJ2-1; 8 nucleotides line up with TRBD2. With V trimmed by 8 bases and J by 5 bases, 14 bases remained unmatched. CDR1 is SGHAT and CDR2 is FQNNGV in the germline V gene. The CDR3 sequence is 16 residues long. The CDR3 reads CASRRMIPAGDNEQFF. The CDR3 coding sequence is TGTGCCAGCCGCCGGATGATACCAGCGGGAGACAATGAGCAGTTCTTC.

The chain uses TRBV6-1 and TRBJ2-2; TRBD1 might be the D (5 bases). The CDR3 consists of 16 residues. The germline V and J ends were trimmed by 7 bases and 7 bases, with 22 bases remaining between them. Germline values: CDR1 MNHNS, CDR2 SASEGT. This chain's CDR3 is CASMRSSTVKIGELFF. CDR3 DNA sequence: TGTGCCAGCATGCGGTCTTCGACAGTGAAGATCGGGGAGCTGTTTTTT.

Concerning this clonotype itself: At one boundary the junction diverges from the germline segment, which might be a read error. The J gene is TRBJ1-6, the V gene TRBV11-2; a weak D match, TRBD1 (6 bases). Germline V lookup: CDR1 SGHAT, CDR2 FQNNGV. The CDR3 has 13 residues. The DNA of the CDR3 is TGTGCCAGCAGCATAGGGGGTAGTTCACCCCTACACTTT. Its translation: CASSIGGSSPLHF.

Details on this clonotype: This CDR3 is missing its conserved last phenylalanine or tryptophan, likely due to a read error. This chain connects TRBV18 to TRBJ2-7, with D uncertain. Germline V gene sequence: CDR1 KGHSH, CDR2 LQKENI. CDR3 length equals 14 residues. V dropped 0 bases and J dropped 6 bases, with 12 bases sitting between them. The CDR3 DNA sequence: TGTGCCAGCTCACCACCACAGCGACCATCCGAGCAGTACCTC. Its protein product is CASSPPQRPSEQYL.

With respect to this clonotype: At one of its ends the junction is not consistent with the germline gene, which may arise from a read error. CDR3 DNA: TGTGCCAGCAGACCAAGTACAAGCGGGGGATCCTACGGGCAGTACTTC. It translates to CASRPSTSGGSYGQYF. V usage is TRBV7-3 and J usage is TRBJ2-7, with TRBD2 identical over 8 bases. This CDR3 has 16 amino acids. Germline V CDR1 and CDR2: SGHTA, FQGTGA.

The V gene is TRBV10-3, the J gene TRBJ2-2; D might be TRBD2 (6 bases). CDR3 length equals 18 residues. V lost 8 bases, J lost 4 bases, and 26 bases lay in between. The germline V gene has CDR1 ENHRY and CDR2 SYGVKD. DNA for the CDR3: TGTGCCATCTCCCCAAGGGAGGCATGGAGCTGGGGCACCGGGGAGCTGTTTTTT. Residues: CAISPREAWSWGTGELFF.

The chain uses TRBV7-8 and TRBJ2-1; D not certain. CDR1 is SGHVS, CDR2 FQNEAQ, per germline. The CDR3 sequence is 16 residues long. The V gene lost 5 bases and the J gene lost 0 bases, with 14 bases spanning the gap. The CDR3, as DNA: TGTGCCAGCAGCCCCCTGATCGGTAGCTCCTACAATGAGCAGTTCTTC. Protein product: CASSPLIGSSYNEQFF. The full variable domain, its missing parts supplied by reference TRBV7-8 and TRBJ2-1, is GAGVSQSPRYKVAKRGQDVALRCDPISGHVSLFWYQQALGQGPEFLTYFQNEAQLDKSGLPSDRFFAERPEGSVSTLKIQRTQQEDSAVYLCASSPLIGSSYNEQFFGPGTRLTVL.

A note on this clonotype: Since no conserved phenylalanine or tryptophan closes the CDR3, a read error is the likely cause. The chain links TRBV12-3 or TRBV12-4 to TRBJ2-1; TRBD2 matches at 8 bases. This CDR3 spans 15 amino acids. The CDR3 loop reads CVSTYSSGRSNEQFL. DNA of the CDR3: TGTGTCAGCACTTACTCTAGCGGGCGCTCCAATGAGCAGTTCTTA.

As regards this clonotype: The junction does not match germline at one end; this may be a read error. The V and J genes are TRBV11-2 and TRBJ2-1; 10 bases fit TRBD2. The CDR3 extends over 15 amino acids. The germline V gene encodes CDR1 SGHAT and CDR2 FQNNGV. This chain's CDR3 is CPSSFNTSGKYEQFF. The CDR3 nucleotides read TGTCCCAGCAGCTTTAACACTAGCGGGAAATATGAGCAGTTCTTC.

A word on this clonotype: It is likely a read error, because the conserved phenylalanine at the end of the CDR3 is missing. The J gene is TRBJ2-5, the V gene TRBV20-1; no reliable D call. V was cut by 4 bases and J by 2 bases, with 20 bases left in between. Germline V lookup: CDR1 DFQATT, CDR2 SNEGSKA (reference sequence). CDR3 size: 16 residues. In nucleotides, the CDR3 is TGCAGTGCTATAGTCTCGGATAGACTCGATCAAGAGACCCAGTACTAC. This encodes CSAIVSDRLDQETQYY.

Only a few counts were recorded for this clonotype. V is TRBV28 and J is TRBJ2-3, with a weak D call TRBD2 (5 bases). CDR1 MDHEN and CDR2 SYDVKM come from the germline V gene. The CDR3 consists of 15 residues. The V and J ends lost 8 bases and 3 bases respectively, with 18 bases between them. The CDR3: CASGSGGVGTDTQYF. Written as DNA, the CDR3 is TGTGCCAGCGGCTCAGGAGGAGTCGGAACAGATACGCAGTATTTT.